These 18 T cell receptor beta chains originate from one sample sequenced in a study of blood T cell repertoires in COVID-19. This table comes from immunoSEQ multiplex PCR, and its TCRdb copy is limited to in-frame clones, with some not included. Seen here are some 340,000 clones, 87% observed once, and the top ten hold about 5.4%. Sequencing used PBMCs or T cells enriched from blood (not recorded which). The receptors stem from a woman in her 30s who had recovered from COVID-19.

The chain carries TRBV27 and TRBJ2-1; 7 positions agree with TRBD2. Germline loops: CDR1 MNHEY, CDR2 SMNVEV (reference sequence). The CDR3 length is 15 residues. The V and J ends lost 2 bases and 2 bases, in that order; junction bases with no gene match: 3. The CDR3 coding sequence is TGTGCCAGCAGTTTACAGCGGGGTCCCTACAATGAGCAGTTCTTC. As protein: CASSLQRGPYNEQFF.

The chain recombines TRBV5-4 with TRBJ1-2; unclear D gene. Germline V lookup: CDR1 SGHNT, CDR2 YYREEE (reference sequence). This CDR3 region has 13 residues. V gave up 4 bases and J gave up 7 bases, with 14 bases separating them. The CDR3 DNA reads TGTGCCAGCAGCCCGGACTTCGAAATTGGCTACACCTTC. Translated, it gives CASSPDFEIGYTF. The full variable domain, its missing parts supplied by reference TRBV5-4 and TRBJ1-2, is ETGVTQSPTHLIKTRGQQVTLRCSSQSGHNTVSWYQQALGQGPQFIFQYYREEENGRGNFPPRFSGLQFPNYSSELNVNALELDDSALYLCASSPDFEIGYTFGSGTRLTVV.

The rearrangement joins TRBV10-3 to TRBJ1-2, with D perhaps matching TRBD1 (5 bases). The germline V and J ends were trimmed by 2 bases and 4 bases, with 20 bases remaining between them. Germline assignment: CDR1 ENHRY and CDR2 SYGVKD. This CDR3 comprises 17 residues. The CDR3 loop reads CAISEDRGHGKPYGYTF. The CDR3 bases are TGTGCCATCAGTGAGGATAGAGGACACGGAAAGCCCTATGGCTACACCTTC.

The chain carries TRBV19 and TRBJ2-6; a weak D match, TRBD1 (6 bases). Germline assignment: CDR1 LNHDA and CDR2 SQIVND (reference sequence). This CDR3 has 17 amino acids. The V gene lost 6 bases and the J gene lost 2 bases, with 17 bases spanning the gap. CDR3 sequence: CASSRWGRGPGANVLTF. CDR3 DNA sequence: TGTGCCAGTAGCCGCTGGGGGCGCGGCCCTGGGGCCAACGTCCTGACTTTC.

The chain employs TRBV30 and TRBJ1-5; D ambiguous. V was pared by 2 bases and J by 6 bases, with 17 bases between. Germline V CDR1 and CDR2: GTSNPN, SVGIG (reference sequence). The CDR3 is 15 amino acids. Here the CDR3 reads CAWSFASGLGQPQHF. The CDR3 nucleotides read TGTGCCTGGAGTTTCGCTTCAGGTTTAGGTCAGCCCCAGCATTTT.

The rearrangement links TRBV4-3 to TRBJ1-2, with 8 bases lining up with TRBD1. Germline values: CDR1 LGHNA, CDR2 YSLEER. Trimming took 2 bases from V and 8 from J; bases not matched to a gene: 4. The CDR3 spans 13 residues. CDR3 protein: CASSQRQGLGYTF. The DNA for the CDR3 is TGCGCCAGCAGCCAACGACAGGGGTTGGGCTACACCTTC.

The rearrangement uses TRBV4-2 and TRBJ2-7, with D perhaps matching TRBD1 (6 bases). The V gene's germline CDR1 is LGHNA and CDR2 YNFKEQ. V lost 4 bases and J 5 bases, leaving 12 bases between the germline ends. There are 13 residues in the CDR3. The DNA of the CDR3 is TGTGCCAGCAGCCCTGGACAGATCGACGAGCAGTACTTC. This encodes CASSPGQIDEQYF.

The chain combines TRBV7-9 with TRBJ2-2; maybe TRBD1 (6 bases). The CDR3 spans 16 residues. Trimming pared 0 bases from V and 6 bases from J, leaving 14 bases between. Looked up from germline, CDR1 is SEHNR and CDR2 is FQNEAQ (reference sequence). The CDR3 region is CASSLAIPGEAGELFF. CDR3 DNA: TGTGCCAGCAGCTTAGCTATACCAGGGGAAGCCGGGGAGCTGTTTTTT.

The CDR3: CASSARSGREEKLFF. In DNA form, the CDR3 reads TGTGCCAGTAGTGCCCGATCAGGCCGTGAAGAAAAACTGTTTTTT. V usage is TRBV19 and J usage is TRBJ1-4; D is uncertain. With 5 bases removed from V and 8 bases from J, the gap between germline ends came to 18 bases. Germline V gene data show CDR1 as LNHDA and CDR2 as SQIVND (reference sequence). The CDR3 covers 15 residues.

This chain links TRBV3-1 (or the pseudogene TRBV3-2) with TRBJ1-2; 9 bases fit TRBD1. This CDR3 has 15 amino acids. V was clipped by 0 bases and J by 8 bases; unmatched bases: 7. Germline V gene sequence: CDR1 LGHDT, CDR2 YNNKEL (reference sequence). CDR3 amino acids: CASSQETTGGRGYTF. CDR3 in DNA: TGTGCCAGCAGCCAAGAGACGACAGGGGGGCGAGGCTACACCTTC.

The rearrangement links TRBV5-1 to TRBJ2-5; possibly TRBD2 for D (6 bases). V lost 0 bases, J lost 1 base, and 13 bases lay in between. Germline V lookup: CDR1 SGHRS, CDR2 YFSETQ. This CDR3 has 16 residues. CDR3 sequence reads: CASSLVGGGPQETQYF. The DNA of the CDR3 is TGCGCCAGCAGCTTGGTCGGGGGAGGCCCCCAAGAGACCCAGTACTTC.

This rearrangement joins TRBV6-5 to TRBJ1-2; 9 bases match TRBD1. The J segment lost 4 bases and the V segment lost 4 bases, leaving 10 bases of the junction unmatched. Looked up from germline, CDR1 is MNHEY and CDR2 is SVGAGI. The CDR3 is 16 amino acids. The CDR3 DNA is TGTGCCAGCAGTTTTGGGGGACAGGGCCCCTCCTATGGCTACACCTTC. Protein product: CASSFGGQGPSYGYTF.

The chain employs TRBV4-2 and TRBJ1-2; TRBD1 agrees at 8 bases. The CDR3 contains 17 residues. Germline CDR1 and CDR2: LGHNA and YNFKEQ. V shed 0 bases and J 8 bases; nucleotides not matched to a gene: 14. CDR3 coding DNA: TGTGCCAGCAGCCAAGATTCATGGTCACAGGGGGGAAAGGGCTACACCTTC. Translation gives CASSQDSWSQGGKGYTF.

The chain is built from TRBV19 and TRBJ1-3; 9 nucleotides line up with TRBD1. This CDR3 is 16 amino acids long. Trimming at V came to 5 bases and at J to 4 bases, leaving 9 bases not matched to a gene. Germline lookup yields CDR1 LNHDA and CDR2 SQIVND (reference sequence). The DNA of the CDR3 is TGTGCCAGTAGTTCTCGGGGACAGGGATCAGGAAACACCATATATTTT. This translates into CASSSRGQGSGNTIYF.

The chain has TRBV28 and TRBJ2-7; 9 nucleotides match TRBD1. CDR1 is MDHEN and CDR2 is SYDVKM in the germline V gene. The CDR3 covers 16 residues. The junction had 19 bases not matched to a gene; V was cut back by 6 bases and J by 10 bases. Here the CDR3 reads CASRLRDRALGGDQYF. Written as DNA, the CDR3 is TGTGCCAGCAGGCTCCGGGACAGGGCCCTTGGGGGCGATCAGTACTTC.

The chain uses TRBV7-6 and TRBJ1-5, with TRBD1 as a possible D gene (6 bases). V shed 1 base and J shed 5 bases, with 9 bases lying between them. Looked up from germline, CDR1 is SGHVS and CDR2 is FNYEAQ. This CDR3 is 14 amino acids long. The CDR3 sequence: CASSLGQDHQPQHF. CDR3 DNA: TGTGCCAGCAGCTTAGGACAGGATCATCAGCCCCAGCATTTT.

This clone was observed a single time. The CDR3 here is CASSLTYEIATQYF. In DNA, the CDR3 is TGTGCCAGCAGCTTAACTTATGAAATCGCGACGCAGTATTTT. J is TRBJ2-3 and V is TRBV7-2; no firm D call. This CDR3 has 14 amino acids. Germline CDR1 SGHTA, CDR2 FQGNSA. The V and J ends lost 2 bases and 9 bases respectively, with 15 bases between them.

V is TRBV29-1 and J is TRBJ1-2, with D possibly matching TRBD1 (6 bases). The CDR3 totals 13 residues. Trimming removed 7 bases at V and 3 bases at J, with 15 bases between. Per the germline V gene, CDR1 is SQVTM and CDR2 is ANQGSEA. The CDR3 bases are TGCAGCGCCGACAGGCTGAGGGACTATGGCTACACCTTC. This encodes CSADRLRDYGYTF.